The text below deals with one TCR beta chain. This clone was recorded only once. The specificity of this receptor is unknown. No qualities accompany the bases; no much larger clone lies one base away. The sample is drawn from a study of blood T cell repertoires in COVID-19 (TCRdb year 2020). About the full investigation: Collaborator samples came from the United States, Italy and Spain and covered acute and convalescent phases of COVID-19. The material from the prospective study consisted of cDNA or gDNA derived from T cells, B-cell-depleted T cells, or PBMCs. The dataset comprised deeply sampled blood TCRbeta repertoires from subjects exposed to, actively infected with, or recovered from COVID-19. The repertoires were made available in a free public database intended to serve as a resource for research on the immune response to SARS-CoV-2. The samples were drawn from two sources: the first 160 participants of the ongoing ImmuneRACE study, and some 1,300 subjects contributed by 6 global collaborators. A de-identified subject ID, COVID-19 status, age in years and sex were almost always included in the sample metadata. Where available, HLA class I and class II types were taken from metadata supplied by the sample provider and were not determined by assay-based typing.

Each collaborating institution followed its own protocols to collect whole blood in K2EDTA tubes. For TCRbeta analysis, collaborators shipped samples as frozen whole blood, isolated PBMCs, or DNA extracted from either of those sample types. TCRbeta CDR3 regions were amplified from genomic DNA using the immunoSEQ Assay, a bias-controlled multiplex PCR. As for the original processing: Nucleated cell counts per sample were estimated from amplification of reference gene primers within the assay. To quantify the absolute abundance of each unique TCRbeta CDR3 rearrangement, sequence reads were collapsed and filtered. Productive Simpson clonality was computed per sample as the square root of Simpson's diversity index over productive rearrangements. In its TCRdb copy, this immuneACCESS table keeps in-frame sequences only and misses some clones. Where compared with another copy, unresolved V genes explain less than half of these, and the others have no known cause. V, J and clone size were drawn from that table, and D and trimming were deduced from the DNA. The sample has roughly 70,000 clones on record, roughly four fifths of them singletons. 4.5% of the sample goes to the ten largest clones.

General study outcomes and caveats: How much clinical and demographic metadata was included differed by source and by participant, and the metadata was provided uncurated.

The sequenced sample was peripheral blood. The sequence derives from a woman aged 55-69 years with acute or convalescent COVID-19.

The sequenced DNA: TGCGCCAGCAGCCCAACGGGACAGGACCATGGCTACACCTTC. Translated, this is CASSPTGQDHGYTF. The chain couples TRBV5-1 to TRBJ1-2; 8 central bases correspond to TRBD1. For this chain, trimming is 4 bases at the V end and 6 bases at the J end, and the number of junction bases without a gene match is 8. CDR1 is given as SGHRS and CDR2 as YFSETQ, both from the germline V gene. There are 14 amino acids in the CDR3, from cysteine to phenylalanine inclusive. This entry keeps only the CDR3 DNA: 42 bases, framed from base 1.